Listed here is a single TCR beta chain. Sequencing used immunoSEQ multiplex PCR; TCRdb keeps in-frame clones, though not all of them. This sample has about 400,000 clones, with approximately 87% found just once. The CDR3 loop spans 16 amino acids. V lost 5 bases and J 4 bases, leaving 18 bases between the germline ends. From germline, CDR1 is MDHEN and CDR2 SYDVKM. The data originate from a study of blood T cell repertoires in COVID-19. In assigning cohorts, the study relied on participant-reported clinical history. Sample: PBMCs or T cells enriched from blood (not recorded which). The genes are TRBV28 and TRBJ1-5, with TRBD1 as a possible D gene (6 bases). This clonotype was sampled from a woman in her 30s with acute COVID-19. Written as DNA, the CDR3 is TGTGCCAGCAGTGACCCCGCAGGGGAATTTAATCAGCCCCAGCATTTT. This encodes CASSDPAGEFNQPQHF. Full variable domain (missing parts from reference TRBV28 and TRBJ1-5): DVKVTQSSRYLVKRTGEKVFLECVQDMDHENMFWYRQDPGLGLRLIYFSYDVKMKEKGDIPEGYSVSREKKERFSLILESASTNQTSMYLCASSDPAGEFNQPQHFGDGTRLSIL.